Each of the 20 T cell receptor beta chains below was sequenced from the same sample in a study of T cells in Graves' hyperthyroidism and ophthalmopathy. RNA transcripts yielded amplified TCR beta CDR3 regions. The primer set for the first-round RT-PCR of the TCR CDR3 was HTBI. TCRdb reprocessed the multiplex PCR reads via MiXCR and lists one record per CDR3 protein. The table records 550,000 to 600,000 distinct CDR3 sequences, approximately 14% of them present only once. Sequenced material: blood. These receptors were obtained from a woman under 30 with Graves' ophthalmopathy.

This clonotype was counted a few times. This rearrangement joins TRBV28 to TRBJ2-5; 10 nucleotides line up with TRBD2. The V segment lost 6 bases and the J segment 2 bases; nucleotides outside the gene matches: 9. This CDR3 is 16 amino acids long. Germline assignment: CDR1 MDHEN and CDR2 SYDVKM. The CDR3: CASRKSGRGQQETQYF. CDR3 bases: TGTGCCAGCAGGAAAAGCGGGAGGGGGCAACAAGAGACCCAGTACTTC. Based on the CDR3 plus reference TRBV28 and TRBJ2-5, the full variable domain is DVKVTQSSRYLVKRTGEKVFLECVQDMDHENMFWYRQDPGLGLRLIYFSYDVKMKEKGDIPEGYSVSREKKERFSLILESASTNQTSMYLCASRKSGRGQQETQYFGPGTRLLVL.

As to this clonotype: Since a much larger clone is just one base distant, this may be a read error. The rearrangement joins TRBV19 to TRBJ2-3; no definite D call. Germline CDR1 and CDR2: LNHDA and SQIVND (reference sequence). The CDR3 is made up of 12 amino acids. The ends were cut back, 7 bases at V and 2 bases at J, with 7 bases in the middle. CDR3: CASTRNTDTQYF. The CDR3 DNA reads as TGTGCCAGTACACGGAACACAGATACGCAGTATTTT.

The V and J genes are TRBV6-2 or TRBV6-3 and TRBJ1-3; D uncertain. The V end was cut by 6 bases, the J end by 0 bases, with 15 bases between. The CDR3 covers 16 residues. The germline CDR1 and CDR2 sequences are MNHEY and SVGEGT. Here the CDR3 DNA reads TGTGCCAGCAGGCTCCACCCGACGGTCTCTGGAAACACCATATATTTT. It specifies CASRLHPTVSGNTIYF.

V usage is TRBV12-3 or TRBV12-4 and J usage is TRBJ1-2, with 8 nucleotides matching TRBD1. This CDR3 has 13 amino acids. The V gene end was trimmed by 7 bases and the J gene end by 6 bases; junction bases not matched to a gene: 7. The CDR3 region has the DNA TGTGCCAGCAAGTGGGGGACAGGCCATGGCTACACCTTC. Protein sequence: CASKWGTGHGYTF.

This clonotype occurred many times. This rearrangement joins TRBV11-3 to TRBJ2-7; no definite D call. The V gene's germline CDR1 is SGHNT and CDR2 YENEEA. This CDR3 contains 14 residues. Deletions cut 8 bases from V and 0 bases from J, with 14 bases between. CDR3 in DNA: TGTGCCAGCTCCCCTTTGATGGACTCCTACGAGCAGTACTTC. Translation: CASSPLMDSYEQYF. Combining the CDR3 with reference TRBV11-3 and TRBJ2-7 gives the whole variable domain EAGVVQSPRYKIIEKKQPVAFWCNPISGHNTLYWYLQNLGQGPELLIRYENEEAVDDSQLPKDRFSAERLKGVDSTLKIQPAELGDSAVYLCASSPLMDSYEQYFGPGTRLTVT.

This clonotype was recorded many times. The V gene is TRBV3-1, the J gene TRBJ2-2, with TRBD1 as a possible D gene (6 bases). CDR1 is LGHDT and CDR2 is YNNKEL in the germline V gene (reference sequence). The CDR3 is 15 residues long. Trimming pared 1 base from V and 6 bases from J, leaving 12 bases between. Here the CDR3 DNA reads TGTGCCAGCAGCCAAGTAGACTGGGGGCCCGGGGAGCTGTTTTTT. Translated: CASSQVDWGPGELFF. Supplemented by reference TRBV3-1 and TRBJ2-2, the full variable domain reads DTAVSQTPKYLVTQMGNDKSIKCEQNLGHDTMYWYKQDSKKFLKIMFSYNNKELIINETVPNRFSPKSPDKAHLNLHINSLELGDSAVYFCASSQVDWGPGELFFGEGSRLTVL.

This clonotype came up a few times. The chain carries TRBV7-2 and TRBJ1-4; 8 bases fit TRBD1. This CDR3 spans 15 amino acids. From germline, CDR1 is SGHTA and CDR2 FQGNSA. V was pared by 3 bases and J by 3 bases, with 3 bases of the junction left unmatched. Here the CDR3 DNA reads TGTGCCAGCAGCTTCACAGGGGGGCCTAATGAAAAACTGTTTTTT. Residues: CASSFTGGPNEKLFF.

The chain uses TRBV6-6 and TRBJ2-1; 9 positions match TRBD2. The CDR3 has 17 residues. Germline-derived CDR1 and CDR2 are MNHNY and SVGAGI (reference sequence). V was clipped by 1 base and J by 8 bases; unmatched bases: 12. The CDR3 nucleotides are TGTGCCAGCAGTTACTTCCCCTCTAGCGGGGAAGGGGATGAGCAGTTCTTC. Translation: CASSYFPSSGEGDEQFF.

This clonotype was recorded a few times. V is TRBV9 and J is TRBJ2-1; 12 bases align to TRBD2. Trimming took 2 bases from V and 8 from J; bases not matched to a gene: 5. This CDR3 is 15 amino acids long. Germline-derived CDR1 and CDR2 are SGDLS and YYNGEE. The CDR3 coding sequence is TGTGCCAGCAGCGTCCGGCTAGCGGGAGGGCATGAGCAGTTCTTC. This translates into CASSVRLAGGHEQFF.

In this sample, this clonotype turned up a few times. The chain joins TRBV30 to TRBJ2-3; D may be TRBD2 (7 bases). Germline V gene lookup returns CDR1 GTSNPN and CDR2 SVGIG (reference sequence). Trimming stripped 0 bases from V and 2 bases from J, with 15 bases between. This CDR3 has 16 residues. CDR3 residues: CAWSVQTGRATDTQYF. The DNA for the CDR3 is TGTGCCTGGAGTGTACAAACAGGGAGGGCCACAGATACGCAGTATTTT. Using reference TRBV30 and TRBJ2-3 for the parts outside the CDR3, the full variable domain is SQTIHQWPATLVQPVGSPLSLECTVEGTSNPNLYWYRQAAGRGLQLLFYSVGIGQISSEVPQNLSASRPQDRQFILSSKKLLLSDSGFYLCAWSVQTGRATDTQYFGPGTRLTVL.

This clonotype was recorded at least ten times. This chain connects TRBV20-1 to TRBJ2-4, with a tentative D call TRBD2 (6 bases). There are 16 residues in the CDR3. Germline V gives CDR1 DFQATT, CDR2 SNEGSKA (reference sequence). V shed 2 bases and J shed 1 base, with 15 bases lying between them. The CDR3 DNA is TGCAGTGCTAGAAGTGTCCGGGCGGGGGCCAAAAACATTCAGTACTTC. It encodes CSARSVRAGAKNIQYF.

This clonotype was recorded many times. The chain combines TRBV5-1 with TRBJ2-2; 11 nucleotides align to TRBD2. Germline CDR1 is SGHRS and CDR2 is YFSETQ. CDR3 length: 17 residues. V dropped 2 bases and J dropped 1; count of bases not matched to a gene: 4. In DNA, the CDR3 is TGCGCCAGCAGCTTAGGGACTAGCGGAGGGAACACCGGGGAGCTGTTTTTT. It specifies CASSLGTSGGNTGELFF.

The chain links TRBV25-1 to TRBJ2-7; D may be TRBD1 or TRBD2 (6 bases each). Germline lookup yields CDR1 MGHDK and CDR2 SYGVNS. V was cut by 2 bases and J by 1 base, with 9 bases left in between. The CDR3 length is 14 residues. CDR3 protein: CASSEGGGSYEQYF. CDR3 DNA sequence: TGTGCCAGCAGTGAAGGAGGGGGTTCCTACGAGCAGTACTTC.

This clonotype was seen once. The DNA of the CDR3 is TGCGCCAGCAGCCAAAATCCGGGACAGGGCGCAGATACGCAGTATTTT. Its translation is CASSQNPGQGADTQYF. V gene TRBV5-1 combines with J gene TRBJ2-3, with TRBD1 matching 9 bases. In germline, CDR1 is SGHRS, CDR2 YFSETQ. The CDR3 sequence is 16 residues long. V was clipped by 4 bases and J by 4 bases; unmatched bases: 10.

The rearrangement links TRBV7-9 to TRBJ2-1; a possible D gene is TRBD1 (5 bases). Trimming took 5 bases from V and 0 from J, leaving 14 bases between them. The CDR3 covers 16 residues. Germline assignment: CDR1 SEHNR and CDR2 FQNEAQ (reference sequence). In nucleotides, the CDR3 is TGTGCCAGCAGCGCAGGACACGTCGGCTCCTACAATGAGCAGTTCTTC. It specifies CASSAGHVGSYNEQFF. The whole variable domain, filled in from reference TRBV7-9 and TRBJ2-1, reads DTGVSQNPRHKITKRGQNVTFRCDPISEHNRLYWYRQTLGQGPEFLTYFQNEAQLEKSRLLSDRFSAERPKGSFSTLEIQRTEQGDSAMYLCASSAGHVGSYNEQFFGPGTRLTVL.

This clonotype came up many times. The rearrangement uses TRBV11-2 and TRBJ2-4, with D maybe TRBD1 (5 bases). This CDR3 comprises 14 residues. CDR1 and CDR2 from the germline V gene are SGHAT and FQNNGV. V gave up 2 bases and J gave up 8 bases, with 13 bases separating them. In nucleotides, the CDR3 is TGTGCCAGCAGCTTAAGGGCCCCACAGGACATTCAGTACTTC. It yields the protein CASSLRAPQDIQYF.

The rearrangement joins TRBV7-9 to TRBJ1-4; possible D gene TRBD1, 6 bases. This CDR3 has 15 amino acids. Trimming removed 5 bases from V and 6 bases from J, with 16 bases in between. Germline CDR1 SEHNR, CDR2 FQNEAQ (reference sequence). The CDR3 sequence: CASSGGGQTHEKLFF. The CDR3 DNA reads TGTGCCAGCAGCGGGGGGGGCCAGACCCATGAAAAACTGTTTTTT.

The chain links TRBV7-2 to TRBJ1-3; 10 nucleotides match TRBD1. V dropped 3 bases and J dropped 1; count of bases not matched to a gene: 3. The CDR3 runs to 16 residues. Germline V lookup: CDR1 SGHTA, CDR2 FQGNSA. The CDR3 region is CASSFTGQGSGNTIYF. The CDR3 DNA is TGTGCCAGCAGCTTCACGGGACAGGGGTCTGGAAACACCATATATTTT.

Here the CDR3 reads CASSLNRAGGELFF. CDR3 sequence (DNA): TGTGCCAGCAGTTTAAACAGGGCTGGCGGGGAGCTGTTTTTT. V and J are TRBV27 and TRBJ2-2; maybe TRBD1 (6 bases). This CDR3 spans 14 amino acids. Germline V gene data show CDR1 as MNHEY and CDR2 as SMNVEV (reference sequence). V shed 2 bases and J shed 7 bases, with 11 bases lying between them.

This clonotype has at least ten counts. This sequence joins TRBV20-1 and TRBJ2-7; 7 bases are a match to TRBD1. With V trimmed by 5 bases and J by 4 bases, 14 bases remained unmatched. Looked up from germline, CDR1 is DFQATT and CDR2 is SNEGSKA (reference sequence). The CDR3 extends over 15 amino acids. CDR3 in DNA: TGCAGTGCTTTATTACCCGGGACAGCGCATTACGAGCAGTACTTC. It is translated as CSALLPGTAHYEQYF.